A selection of T cell receptor beta chains follows, all from one sample in a study of T cell repertoires in cytomegalovirus infection. TCRdb processed the reads anew with MiXCR; each CDR3 protein has one entry. There are about 450,000 distinct CDR3 sequences in the sample; roughly 30% occur only once, and roughly an eighth lies in the top ten. Sample: PBMCs. The receptors come from a human donor in good health (CMV status not recorded). Some clones in this sample may be carry-over from other donors' samples. Both conserved end residues are part of each CDR3. Fields, in order: J gene, V gene, D gene, clone size, CDR3 protein, CDR3 DNA. A D gene is named only where the DNA matches it firmly. Clone size is shown for a subset of rows, as once, few, many or a class of expanded clone.

J: TRBJ2-5
V: TRBV28
D: .
size: few
CDR3: CATSRGLHSQYF
DNA: TGTGCCACCTCCCGTGGGTTGCATTCCCAGTACTTC

J: TRBJ1-5
V: TRBV12-3/TRBV12-4
D: .
size: .
CDR3: CASSLGSSSNHPQHF
DNA: TGTGCCAGCAGTTTAGGGTCGAGTAGCAATCATCCCCAGCATTTT

J: TRBJ2-7
V: TRBV12-3/TRBV12-4
D: TRBD2
size: few
CDR3: CASSLLAGTSYEQYF
DNA: TGTGCCAGCAGTTTACTAGCGGGAACCTCCTACGAGCAGTACTTC

J: TRBJ2-3
V: TRBV2
D: .
size: .
CDR3: CASRDFTDTQYF
DNA: TGTGCCAGCAGGGACTTCACAGATACGCAGTATTTT

J: TRBJ2-1
V: TRBV9
D: TRBD1
size: .
CDR3: CASSVGTGRGNEQFF
DNA: TGTGCCAGCAGCGTCGGGACAGGGAGAGGTAATGAGCAGTTCTTC

J: TRBJ2-3
V: TRBV28
D: .
size: once
CDR3: CASSFRRDTQYF
DNA: TGTGCCAGCAGTTTCAGGAGAGATACGCAGTATTTT

J: TRBJ2-7
V: TRBV4-3
D: TRBD1
size: .
CDR3: CASSQATGTHEQYF
DNA: TGCGCCAGCAGCCAGGCGACAGGGACCCACGAGCAGTACTTC

J: TRBJ1-1
V: TRBV6-2/TRBV6-3
D: .
size: .
CDR3: CASRFGLTLMNTEAFF
DNA: TGTGCCAGCCGTTTTGGTCTCACTCTCATGAACACTGAAGCTTTCTTT

J: TRBJ2-7
V: TRBV5-1
D: .
size: .
CDR3: CASSFAGTAAPVYEQYF
DNA: TGCGCCAGCAGCTTTGCGGGGACAGCAGCCCCGGTATACGAGCAGTACTTC

J: TRBJ2-3
V: TRBV12-3/TRBV12-4
D: .
size: .
CDR3: CARSLDRDTHYF
DNA: TGTGCCAGGAGTTTAGACAGAGATACCCATTATTTT

J: TRBJ1-2
V: TRBV14
D: .
size: .
CDR3: CASSQGWRNYGYTF
DNA: TGTGCCAGCAGCCAAGGATGGCGGAACTATGGCTACACCTTC

J: TRBJ1-1
V: TRBV12-3/TRBV12-4
D: TRBD1
size: many
CDR3: CASSLSGGKTEAFF
DNA: TGTGCCAGCAGCCTCTCAGGGGGGAAAACTGAAGCTTTCTTT

J: TRBJ2-6
V: TRBV7-6
D: TRBD1
size: many
CDR3: CASSLVQGAFSGANVLTF
DNA: TGTGCCAGCAGCTTAGTGCAGGGGGCCTTCTCTGGGGCCAACGTCCTGACTTTC

J: TRBJ2-3
V: TRBV10-3
D: .
size: .
CDR3: CAISESASTDTQYF
DNA: TGTGCCATCAGTGAGTCGGCGAGCACAGATACGCAGTATTTT

J: TRBJ1-5
V: TRBV6-2/TRBV6-3
D: TRBD1
size: .
CDR3: CASSYSRQGTGPQHF
DNA: TGTGCCAGCAGTTACTCCCGACAGGGGACGGGGCCCCAGCATTTT

J: TRBJ1-3
V: TRBV2
D: .
size: few
CDR3: CASSVTGRVSGNTIYF
DNA: TGTGCCAGCAGCGTCACAGGGAGAGTCTCTGGAAACACCATATATTTT

J: TRBJ1-1
V: TRBV7-2
D: .
size: many
CDR3: CASSLGSGGAFF
DNA: TGTGCCAGCAGCTTAGGTTCAGGAGGGGCTTTCTTT

J: TRBJ1-5
V: TRBV20-1
D: .
size: .
CDR3: CSDRRGGQPQHF
DNA: TGCAGTGATAGACGGGGGGGTCAGCCCCAGCATTTT

J: TRBJ1-4
V: TRBV5-6
D: .
size: .
CDR3: CASSFLIATNEKLFF
DNA: TGTGCCAGCAGCTTCCTGATTGCAACTAATGAAAAACTGTTTTTT

J: TRBJ1-2
V: TRBV5-6
D: .
size: .
CDR3: CASSLVRPAGYTF
DNA: TGTGCCAGCAGCTTGGTACGGCCCGCTGGCTACACCTTC

J: TRBJ2-3
V: TRBV6-2/TRBV6-3
D: .
size: .
CDR3: CASSHGLGATQYF
DNA: TGTGCCAGCAGTCACGGCCTGGGGGCTACGCAGTATTTT

J: TRBJ2-6
V: TRBV6-5
D: .
size: .
CDR3: CASSTPITQKGANVLTF
DNA: TGTGCCAGCAGTACCCCCATTACGCAGAAAGGGGCCAACGTCCTGACTTTC

J: TRBJ1-3
V: TRBV7-2
D: .
size: .
CDR3: CSSSLRFIGNTIYF
DNA: TGTTCCAGCAGCTTAAGGTTTATTGGAAACACCATATATTTT

J: TRBJ1-2
V: TRBV4-1
D: .
size: few
CDR3: CASSREAQGYGYTF
DNA: TGCGCCAGCAGCCGCGAGGCCCAGGGCTATGGCTACACCTTC

J: TRBJ1-1
V: TRBV15
D: .
size: few
CDR3: CATSRDKRVNTEAFF
DNA: TGTGCCACCAGCAGAGATAAAAGGGTGAACACTGAAGCTTTCTTT

J: TRBJ2-4
V: TRBV3-1
D: .
size: .
CDR3: CASSPSDSLAKNIQYF
DNA: TGTGCCAGCAGCCCCTCCGATTCGCTAGCCAAAAACATTCAGTACTTC

J: TRBJ2-7
V: TRBV27
D: TRBD1
size: few
CDR3: CASSAMGQIPYEQYF
DNA: TGTGCCAGCAGTGCCATGGGACAGATACCCTACGAGCAGTACTTC

J: TRBJ1-1
V: TRBV12-3/TRBV12-4
D: .
size: .
CDR3: CASTRGGRGEAFF
DNA: TGTGCCAGCACTCGCGGGGGCAGGGGTGAAGCTTTCTTT

J: TRBJ2-7
V: TRBV28
D: TRBD1
size: few
CDR3: CASSLSDRVGPYEQYF
DNA: TGTGCCAGCAGTTTGTCCGACAGGGTGGGTCCCTACGAGCAGTACTTC

J: TRBJ1-2
V: TRBV19
D: .
size: .
CDR3: CAISEKTGFYGYTF
DNA: TGTGCCATTAGTGAAAAAACAGGGTTCTATGGCTACACCTTC

J: TRBJ1-5
V: TRBV25-1
D: .
size: once
CDR3: CASSGGAGLPQHF
DNA: TGTGCCAGCAGTGGGGGCGCCGGGCTGCCCCAGCATTTT

J: TRBJ2-1
V: TRBV7-2
D: .
size: many
CDR3: CASSPSRGGPYNEQFF
DNA: TGTGCCAGCAGCCCGAGCAGGGGGGGACCGTACAATGAGCAGTTCTTC

J: TRBJ2-1
V: TRBV28
D: .
size: .
CDR3: CASSSLEKTYNEQFF
DNA: TGTGCCAGCAGTTCCCTCGAAAAGACCTACAATGAGCAGTTCTTC

J: TRBJ2-3
V: TRBV28
D: TRBD1
size: .
CDR3: CASSPGQGSLGVDTQYF
DNA: TGTGCCAGCAGTCCTGGACAGGGGTCCCTCGGTGTGGATACGCAGTATTTT

J: TRBJ2-4
V: TRBV6-5
D: .
size: .
CDR3: CASSGGAKNIQYF
DNA: TGTGCCAGCAGTGGAGGAGCCAAAAACATTCAGTACTTC

J: TRBJ1-6
V: TRBV5-1
D: TRBD1
size: .
CDR3: CASSPRGTGGSESPLHF
DNA: TGCGCCAGCAGCCCGAGAGGAACAGGGGGCTCTGAATCACCCCTCCACTTT

J: TRBJ1-2
V: TRBV4-1
D: TRBD1
size: .
CDR3: CASSQDPGQDYGYTF
DNA: TGCGCCAGCAGCCAAGATCCGGGACAGGATTATGGCTACACCTTC

J: TRBJ1-6
V: TRBV6-2/TRBV6-3
D: .
size: few
CDR3: CASSERLGGFSYNSPLHF
DNA: TGTGCCAGCAGTGAACGGCTCGGCGGCTTCTCCTATAATTCACCCCTCCACTTT

J: TRBJ2-5
V: TRBV5-6
D: TRBD1
size: .
CDR3: CASGRGPETQYF
DNA: TGTGCCAGTGGTAGGGGGCCGGAGACCCAGTACTTC

J: TRBJ2-7
V: TRBV28
D: TRBD1
size: few
CDR3: CASSRTGGAYEQYF
DNA: TGTGCCAGCAGCCGGACAGGGGGCGCCTACGAGCAGTACTTC

J: TRBJ2-1
V: TRBV5-6
D: .
size: .
CDR3: CASSRSGTGWHEQFF
DNA: TGTGCCAGCAGCAGATCCGGGACGGGTTGGCATGAGCAGTTCTTC

J: TRBJ1-3
V: TRBV6-5
D: .
size: .
CDR3: CASSYSGGFVTGNTIYF
DNA: TGTGCCAGCAGTTACTCGGGGGGTTTTGTGACTGGAAACACCATATATTTT

J: TRBJ1-2
V: TRBV30
D: TRBD1
size: .
CDR3: CAWRGQDHYGYTF
DNA: TGTGCCTGGAGGGGACAGGACCATTATGGCTACACCTTC

J: TRBJ2-5
V: TRBV12-5
D: .
size: .
CDR3: CASGLGSGMPTQYF
DNA: TGTGCTAGTGGTTTGGGGTCTGGGATGCCGACCCAGTACTTC

J: TRBJ2-1
V: TRBV7-8
D: .
size: few
CDR3: CASSLVGTSPWEQFF
DNA: TGTGCCAGCAGCTTAGTCGGGACTTCTCCCTGGGAGCAGTTCTTC

J: TRBJ2-5
V: TRBV19
D: .
size: few
CDR3: CATKDRRETQYF
DNA: TGTGCCACCAAGGACCGTAGGGAGACCCAGTACTTC

J: TRBJ2-7
V: TRBV5-4
D: .
size: few
CDR3: CASSLGGSWKTYEQYF
DNA: TGTGCCAGCAGCTTAGGGGGATCGTGGAAGACCTACGAGCAGTACTTC

J: TRBJ1-1
V: TRBV27
D: .
size: many
CDR3: CASALLWGVAEAFF
DNA: TGTGCCAGCGCGCTGCTGTGGGGGGTGGCTGAAGCTTTCTTT

J: TRBJ2-7
V: TRBV11-2
D: .
size: few
CDR3: CASTHGSEQYF
DNA: TGTGCCAGCACCCATGGGTCCGAGCAGTACTTC

J: TRBJ2-7
V: TRBV7-8
D: .
size: many
CDR3: CASSLARASYEQYF
DNA: TGTGCCAGCAGCTTAGCCAGGGCCTCCTACGAGCAGTACTTC